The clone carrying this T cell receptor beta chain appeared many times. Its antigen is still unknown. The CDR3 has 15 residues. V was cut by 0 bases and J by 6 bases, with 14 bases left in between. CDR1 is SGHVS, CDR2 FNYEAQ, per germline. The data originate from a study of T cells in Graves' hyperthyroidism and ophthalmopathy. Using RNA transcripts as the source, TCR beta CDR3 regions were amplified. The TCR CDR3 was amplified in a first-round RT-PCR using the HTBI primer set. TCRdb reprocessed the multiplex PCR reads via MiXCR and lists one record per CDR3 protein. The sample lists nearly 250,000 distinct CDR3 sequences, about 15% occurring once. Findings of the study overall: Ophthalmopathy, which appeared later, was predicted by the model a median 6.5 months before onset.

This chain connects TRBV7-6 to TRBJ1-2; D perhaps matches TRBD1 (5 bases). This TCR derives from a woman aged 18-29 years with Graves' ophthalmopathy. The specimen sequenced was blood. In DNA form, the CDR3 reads TGTGCCAGCAGCTTAGCGGAGGGGCCTGAGGATGGCTACACCTTC. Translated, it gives CASSLAEGPEDGYTF.